This passage covers 30 T cell receptor beta chains from one sample sequenced in a study of human T cells and chemical hapten exposure. TCRdb independently ran MiXCR on the RACE reads; one entry per CDR3 protein. The profile shows around 300,000 distinct CDR3 sequences, about 5% of them singletons. Time point defined: pre-sensitization, week 0. Treatment meaning: therapeutic diphenylcyclopropenone sensitization with weekly scalp DPC. Source: whole blood, taken in connection with sensitization to the hapten diphenylcyclopropenone (DPC). The source is a woman aged 18-30 years with alopecia areata. Some clones in this sample may be carry-over from other donors' samples.

This clonotype was seen many times. The CDR3 spells CASTGGGHGTYEQYF. The CDR3 region has the DNA TGTGCCAGCACCGGTGGAGGGCACGGGACCTACGAGCAGTACTTC. The chain recombines TRBV6-2 or TRBV6-3 with TRBJ2-7; perhaps TRBD2 as D (6 bases). Looked up from germline, CDR1 is MNHEY and CDR2 is SVGEGT. This CDR3 is 15 amino acids long. V was shortened by 7 bases and J by 2 bases, with 18 bases between the two germline ends.

V gene TRBV12-5 combines with J gene TRBJ2-3; D unresolved. The CDR3 runs 22 residues. The V gene's germline CDR1 is LGHNT and CDR2 FRNRAP. With 6 bases removed from V and 0 bases from J, the gap between germline ends came to 34 bases. This chain's CDR3 is CASGEFLLMFERVMPSTDTQYF. CDR3 bases: TGTGCTAGTGGCGAATTCCTATTGATGTTTGAACGGGTCATGCCTAGCACAGATACGCAGTATTTT.

For this clonotype: At one of its ends the junction is not consistent with the germline gene, which may arise from a read error. The V gene is TRBV11-1, the J gene TRBJ2-1, with 9 bases aligning to TRBD2. This CDR3 is 15 amino acids long. Per germline, CDR1 SGHAT and CDR2 FQDESV (reference sequence). The CDR3 here is CASRLEVAGETEQFF. The CDR3, as DNA: TGTGCCAGCAGATTAGAGGTAGCGGGGGAAACTGAGCAGTTCTTC.

This clonotype was seen ten or more times. V usage is TRBV6-2 or TRBV6-3 and J usage is TRBJ1-6, with no clear D. Between the trimmed V and J ends, which lost 0 bases and 10 bases, there was a span of 16 bases. Per the germline V gene, CDR1 is MNHEY and CDR2 is SVGEGT. The CDR3 has 16 amino acids. The CDR3: CASSYSWGTAGSPLHF. The CDR3 DNA reads as TGTGCCAGCAGTTACTCTTGGGGAACCGCCGGCTCACCCCTCCACTTT.

This clonotype has a handful of counts. V and J are TRBV28 and TRBJ1-6; TRBD1 agrees at 7 bases. V was clipped by 4 bases and J by 7 bases; unmatched bases: 1. Germline V lookup: CDR1 MDHEN, CDR2 SYDVKM. The CDR3 is made up of 13 amino acids. CDR3 nucleotide sequence: TGTGCCAGCAGTTGGGACAGAAATTCACCCCTCCACTTT. Translation: CASSWDRNSPLHF.

The V gene is TRBV9, the J gene TRBJ1-3, with no clear D. V shed 0 bases and J shed 0 bases, with 10 bases lying between them. The CDR3 spans 16 residues. Germline CDR1 reads SGDLS; CDR2 reads YYNGEE. The CDR3 DNA sequence: TGTGCCAGCAGCGTAGGAGCAACGAGCTCTGGAAACACCATATATTTT. It specifies CASSVGATSSGNTIYF.

This clonotype has a handful of counts. The rearrangement uses TRBV20-1 and TRBJ2-1; possibly TRBD2 for D (5 bases). Deletions cut 1 base from V and 2 bases from J, with 6 bases between. The CDR3 has 13 residues. Germline CDR1 DFQATT, CDR2 SNEGSKA (reference sequence). CDR3 loop: CSARAGTYNEQFF. In nucleotides, the CDR3 is TGCAGTGCTAGAGCGGGGACCTACAATGAGCAGTTCTTC.

This clonotype turned up a few times. The chain is built from TRBV20-1 and TRBJ2-7; D is possibly TRBD1 (5 bases). Germline V CDR1 and CDR2: DFQATT, SNEGSKA (reference sequence). The CDR3 length is 11 residues. The V and J ends lost 3 bases and 5 bases respectively, with 8 bases between them. DNA for the CDR3: TGCAGTGCTAGGTCCAGGGACGAGCAGTACTTC. This sequence encodes CSARSRDEQYF.

This clonotype was counted a few times. This rearrangement joins TRBV10-3 to TRBJ2-1; D may be TRBD1 or TRBD2 (5 bases each). Trimming took off 5 bases at V and 4 bases at J, with 15 bases between the two ends. The CDR3 runs 15 residues. Germline V lookup: CDR1 ENHRY, CDR2 SYGVKD. Written as DNA, the CDR3 is TGTGCCATCAGTCTAGCCGGGACGGATTACAATGAGCAGTTCTTC. Residues: CAISLAGTDYNEQFF.

There are many counts of this clonotype. This rearrangement joins TRBV29-1 to TRBJ1-1; D uncertain. The CDR3 has 13 amino acids. V shed 6 bases and J shed 3 bases, with 14 bases lying between them. Germline CDR1 SQVTM, CDR2 ANQGSEA. The CDR3 spells CSVMPVADTEAFF. CDR3 in DNA: TGCAGCGTGATGCCCGTTGCCGACACTGAAGCTTTCTTT.

This chain joins TRBV6-6 and TRBJ1-1; weak D call: TRBD1 (5 bases). The germline V gene has CDR1 MNHNY and CDR2 SVGAGI (reference sequence). The CDR3 runs 11 residues. Trimming took 11 bases from V and 1 from J, leaving 8 bases between them. CDR3 bases: TGTGCCGGGGGGACGAACACTGAAGCTTTCTTT. It translates to CAGGTNTEAFF.

This clonotype was counted between two and nine times. The DNA of the CDR3 is TGTGCCAGTAGAGGGCCAAGGAACACCGGGGAGCTGTTTTTT. Its protein product is CASRGPRNTGELFF. The rearrangement uses TRBV2 and TRBJ2-2; D may be TRBD2 (5 bases). V gave up 9 bases and J gave up 1 base, with 12 bases separating them. CDR1 and CDR2 from the germline V gene are SNHLY and FYNNEI. This CDR3 region has 14 residues.

About this clonotype: This clone may be a read error of a much larger clone one base away. The V gene is TRBV27, the J gene TRBJ1-2; D is possibly TRBD1 (5 bases). This CDR3 comprises 15 residues. Per the germline V gene, CDR1 is MNHEY and CDR2 is SMNVEV (reference sequence). The CDR3 protein is CASSFVPGPTYGYIF. Written as DNA, the CDR3 is TGTGCCAGCAGTTTTGTTCCAGGGCCAACCTATGGCTACATCTTC.

This clonotype showed up many times. The rearrangement uses TRBV29-1 and TRBJ1-1; no reliable D call. The CDR3 consists of 15 residues. Germline V gene data show CDR1 as SQVTM and CDR2 as ANQGSEA. V lost 3 bases and J 6 bases, leaving 20 bases between the germline ends. CDR3 protein: CSVDGPGQGWAEAFF. DNA of the CDR3: TGCAGCGTTGATGGACCGGGCCAAGGGTGGGCTGAAGCTTTCTTT.

This clonotype was found a few times. The chain links TRBV10-3 to TRBJ1-2; unclear D gene. CDR1 is ENHRY and CDR2 is SYGVKD in the germline V gene. V gave up 11 bases and J gave up 4 bases, with 17 bases separating them. The CDR3 spans 13 residues. The DNA of the CDR3 is TGTGCCCTCGCCACCCACAAAAGCTATGGCTACACCTTC. Protein product: CALATHKSYGYTF.

This clonotype was picked up a small number of times. The rearrangement links TRBV7-9 to TRBJ1-5; no reliable D call. CDR3 length: 14 amino acids. Trimming removed 1 base at V and 5 bases at J, with 9 bases between. Per the germline V gene, CDR1 is SEHNR and CDR2 is FQNEAQ (reference sequence). The CDR3 bases are TGTGCCAGCAGCTTAGGGCGGGCCGATCAGCCCCAGCATTTT. It specifies CASSLGRADQPQHF.

The gene calls are TRBV2 and TRBJ2-1; the match to TRBD2 covers 11 bases. From germline, CDR1 is SNHLY and CDR2 FYNNEI. V lost 5 bases and J lost 0; bases outside the gene matches: 6. CDR3 size: 17 residues. The CDR3 sequence is CASSRLAGGDSYNEQFF. CDR3 bases: TGTGCCAGCAGTAGGCTAGCGGGGGGCGACTCCTACAATGAGCAGTTCTTC.

This clonotype was found many times. This chain links TRBV20-1 with TRBJ1-4, with TRBD1 as a possible D gene (5 bases). The germline V gene encodes CDR1 DFQATT and CDR2 SNEGSKA (reference sequence). The CDR3 totals 15 residues. Trimming cost V 6 bases and J 0 bases, with 14 bases left between them. The CDR3 sequence: CSAPDTSSTNEKLFF. The CDR3 DNA is TGCAGTGCGCCGGACACTTCTTCAACTAATGAAAAACTGTTTTTT.

V usage is TRBV7-2 and J usage is TRBJ2-6; D not certain. The germline V gene encodes CDR1 SGHTA and CDR2 FQGNSA. This CDR3 contains 17 residues. The V end lost 7 bases, the J end lost 0 bases, and 16 bases lay between the germline ends. CDR3 in DNA: TGTGCCAGCAACCGTTACCCCTCGGCCTCTGGGGCCAACGTCCTGACTTTC. It encodes CASNRYPSASGANVLTF.

This chain uses TRBV9 with TRBJ1-1; no definite D call. Germline V gives CDR1 SGDLS, CDR2 YYNGEE. V lost 0 bases and J lost 1, with 10 bases in between. The CDR3 contains 15 residues. CDR3 sequence reads: CASSVEQAPNTEAFF. CDR3 nucleotides: TGTGCCAGCAGCGTAGAGCAGGCCCCGAACACTGAAGCTTTCTTT.

This clonotype was picked up many times. The chain recombines TRBV6-5 with TRBJ1-2; TRBD1 matches at 8 bases. J gave up 5 bases and V 2 bases, and 4 bases lay outside the gene matches. Germline lookup yields CDR1 MNHEY and CDR2 SVGAGI. This CDR3 has 14 residues. This CDR3 reads CASSYRGQDYGYTF. CDR3 DNA sequence: TGTGCCAGCAGTTACCGGGGACAGGATTATGGCTACACCTTC.

This clonotype was observed at least ten times. The chain is built from TRBV4-3 and TRBJ2-6; D call uncertain. Germline V gene lookup returns CDR1 LGHNA and CDR2 YSLEER. CDR3 length: 17 residues. Trimming removed 1 base from V and 0 bases from J, with 10 bases in between. CDR3 region: CASSQGLVFSGANVLTF. The DNA of the CDR3 is TGCGCCAGCAGCCAAGGACTGGTGTTCTCTGGGGCCAACGTCCTGACTTTC.

The gene calls are TRBV11-2 and TRBJ1-1; maybe TRBD1 (5 bases). This CDR3 has 13 amino acids. Germline assignment: CDR1 SGHAT and CDR2 FQNNGV. Trimming left V 3 bases short and J 3 bases short, with 8 bases between. DNA for the CDR3: TGTGCCAGCAGCTTCGGGGCTGACACTGAAGCTTTCTTT. It translates to CASSFGADTEAFF.

The rearrangement links TRBV6-6 to TRBJ2-5; 7 bases match TRBD2. Per the germline V gene, CDR1 is MNHNY and CDR2 is SVGAGI (reference sequence). CDR3 length equals 15 residues. J gave up 0 bases and V 2 bases, and 3 bases lay outside the gene matches. CDR3 loop: CASSYAAGDQETQYF. CDR3 DNA: TGTGCCAGCAGTTACGCGGCGGGAGACCAAGAGACCCAGTACTTC.

The chain combines TRBV7-8 with TRBJ1-2; the match to TRBD1 covers 7 bases. V lost 6 bases to trimming and J lost 4 bases; unmatched junction nucleotides: 14. The V gene's germline CDR1 is SGHVS and CDR2 FQNEAQ. This CDR3 has 16 amino acids. In DNA form, the CDR3 reads TGTGCCAGCAGTCAAGTTACCGGGACAGCCTTCTATGGCTACACCTTC. This gives the protein CASSQVTGTAFYGYTF.

This clonotype was observed a few times. At one of its ends the junction is not consistent with the germline gene, which may arise from a read error. V is TRBV12-3 or TRBV12-4 and J is TRBJ2-1, with TRBD2 matching over 8 bases. The CDR3 is 13 amino acids. This chain's CDR3 is CASSRTSYSEQFF. In nucleotides, the CDR3 is TGTGCCAGCAGTCGGACTAGCTACAGTGAGCAGTTCTTC.

This clonotype was seen ten or more times. The chain uses TRBV27 and TRBJ1-2; D perhaps matches TRBD1 (6 bases). With 8 bases removed from V and 1 base from J, the gap between germline ends came to 20 bases. CDR3 length equals 16 residues. Germline lookup yields CDR1 MNHEY and CDR2 SMNVEV (reference sequence). CDR3: CASSSMGAPYNYGYTF. The CDR3 region has the DNA TGTGCCAGCTCCTCCATGGGGGCTCCCTATAACTATGGCTACACCTTC.

This clonotype was observed many times. This chain connects TRBV29-1 to TRBJ2-7; TRBD2 aligns across 7 bases. CDR1 SQVTM and CDR2 ANQGSEA come from the germline V gene. The V segment lost 4 bases and the J segment 2 bases; nucleotides outside the gene matches: 2. This CDR3 is built from 12 residues. Here the CDR3 DNA reads TGCAGCGTTGGGGAGGGGACCTACGAGCAGTACTTC. Protein sequence: CSVGEGTYEQYF.

The chain has TRBV7-9 and TRBJ1-1; D ambiguous. From germline, CDR1 is SEHNR and CDR2 FQNEAQ (reference sequence). The CDR3 has 12 amino acids. Trimming removed 4 bases from V and 5 bases from J, with 8 bases in between. The CDR3 region has the DNA TGTGCCAGCAGCTCCTTTGGGACTGAAGCTTTCTTT. Encoded protein: CASSSFGTEAFF.

The chain joins TRBV4-3 to TRBJ1-2, with D uncertain. Looked up from germline, CDR1 is LGHNA and CDR2 is YSLEER. CDR3 size: 15 residues. The germline V and J ends were trimmed by 0 bases and 2 bases, with 10 bases remaining between them. DNA for the CDR3: TGCGCCAGCAGCCAAGATTGGCGACACAACTATGGCTACACCTTC. Protein: CASSQDWRHNYGYTF.